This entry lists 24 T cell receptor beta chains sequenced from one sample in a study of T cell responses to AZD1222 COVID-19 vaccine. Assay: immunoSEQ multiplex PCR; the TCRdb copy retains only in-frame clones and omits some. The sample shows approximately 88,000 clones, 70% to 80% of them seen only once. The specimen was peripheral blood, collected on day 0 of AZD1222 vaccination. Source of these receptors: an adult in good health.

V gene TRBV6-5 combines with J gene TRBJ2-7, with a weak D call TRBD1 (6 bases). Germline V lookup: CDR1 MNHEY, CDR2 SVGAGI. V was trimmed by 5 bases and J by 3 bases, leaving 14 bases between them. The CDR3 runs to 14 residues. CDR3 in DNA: TGTGCCAGCAGTAAGACAGGAGCTGGCTACGAGCAGTACTTC. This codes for CASSKTGAGYEQYF.

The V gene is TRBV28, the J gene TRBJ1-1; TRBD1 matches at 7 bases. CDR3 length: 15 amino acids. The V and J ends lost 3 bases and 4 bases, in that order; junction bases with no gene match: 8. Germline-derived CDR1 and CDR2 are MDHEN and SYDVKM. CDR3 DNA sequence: TGTGCCAGCAGTTTCGGGACAGCTGATATCACTGAAGCTTTCTTT. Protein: CASSFGTADITEAFF.

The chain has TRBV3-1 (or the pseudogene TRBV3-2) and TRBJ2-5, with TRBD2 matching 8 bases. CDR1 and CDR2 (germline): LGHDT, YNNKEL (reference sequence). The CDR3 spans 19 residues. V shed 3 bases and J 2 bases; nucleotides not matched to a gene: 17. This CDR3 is CASSHGRLARTTDQETQYF. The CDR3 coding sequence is TGTGCCAGCAGCCATGGCCGACTAGCGAGGACCACTGATCAAGAGACCCAGTACTTC.

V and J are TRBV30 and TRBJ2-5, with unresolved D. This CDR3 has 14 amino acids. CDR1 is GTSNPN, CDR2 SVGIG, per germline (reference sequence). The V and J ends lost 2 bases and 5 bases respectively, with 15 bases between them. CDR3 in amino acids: CAWSTPPGWETQYF. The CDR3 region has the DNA TGTGCCTGGAGTACCCCCCCCGGCTGGGAGACCCAGTACTTC. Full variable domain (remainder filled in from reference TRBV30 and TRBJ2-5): SQTIHQWPATLVQPVGSPLSLECTVEGTSNPNLYWYRQAAGRGLQLLFYSVGIGQISSEVPQNLSASRPQDRQFILSSKKLLLSDSGFYLCAWSTPPGWETQYFGPGTRLLVL.

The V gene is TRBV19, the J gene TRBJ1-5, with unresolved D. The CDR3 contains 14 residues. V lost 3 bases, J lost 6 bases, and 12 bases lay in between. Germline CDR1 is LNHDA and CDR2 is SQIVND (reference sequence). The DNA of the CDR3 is TGTGCCAGTAGTATTAAGACGAACGGTCAGCCCCAGCATTTT. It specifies CASSIKTNGQPQHF.

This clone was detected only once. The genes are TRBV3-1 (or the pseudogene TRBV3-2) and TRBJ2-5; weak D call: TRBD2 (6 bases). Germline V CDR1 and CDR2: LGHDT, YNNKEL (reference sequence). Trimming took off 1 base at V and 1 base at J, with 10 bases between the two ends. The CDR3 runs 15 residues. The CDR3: CASSQGVAVQETQYF. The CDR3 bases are TGTGCCAGCAGCCAAGGGGTAGCGGTCCAAGAGACCCAGTACTTC.

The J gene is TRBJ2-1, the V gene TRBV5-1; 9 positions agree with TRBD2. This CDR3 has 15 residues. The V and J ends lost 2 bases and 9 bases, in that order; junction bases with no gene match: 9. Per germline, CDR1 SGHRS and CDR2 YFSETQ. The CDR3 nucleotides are TGCGCCAGCAGCTTATTAGCGGGAGAGGGGGGTGAGCAGTTCTTC. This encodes CASSLLAGEGGEQFF.

The CDR3: CASSGLAGYSYEQYF. The DNA for the CDR3 is TGTGCCAGCAGCGGACTAGCGGGATACTCCTACGAGCAGTACTTC. This chain connects TRBV6-5 to TRBJ2-7; 12 bases agree with TRBD2. The CDR3 has 15 residues. Looked up from germline, CDR1 is MNHEY and CDR2 is SVGAGI. V was clipped by 6 bases and J by 0 bases; unmatched bases: 3.

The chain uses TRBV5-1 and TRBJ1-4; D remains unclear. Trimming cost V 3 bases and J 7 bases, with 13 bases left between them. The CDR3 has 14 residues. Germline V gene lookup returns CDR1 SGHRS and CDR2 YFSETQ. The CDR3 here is CASSSGIGVEKLFF. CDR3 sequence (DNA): TGCGCCAGCAGCTCCGGGATAGGAGTTGAAAAACTGTTTTTT.

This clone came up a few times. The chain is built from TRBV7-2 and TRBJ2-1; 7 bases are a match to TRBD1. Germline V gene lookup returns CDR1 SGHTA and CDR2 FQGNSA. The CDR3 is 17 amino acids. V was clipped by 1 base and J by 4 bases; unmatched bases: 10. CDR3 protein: CASSLVLPGQIYNEQFF. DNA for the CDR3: TGTGCCAGCAGCTTAGTCCTTCCGGGACAGATTTACAATGAGCAGTTCTTC.

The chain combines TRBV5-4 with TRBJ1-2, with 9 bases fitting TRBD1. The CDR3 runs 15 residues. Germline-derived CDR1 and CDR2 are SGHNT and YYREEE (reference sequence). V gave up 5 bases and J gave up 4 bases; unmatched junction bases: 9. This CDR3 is CASRPGTGRGYGYTF. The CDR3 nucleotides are TGTGCCAGCAGACCCGGGACAGGGCGAGGCTATGGCTACACCTTC.

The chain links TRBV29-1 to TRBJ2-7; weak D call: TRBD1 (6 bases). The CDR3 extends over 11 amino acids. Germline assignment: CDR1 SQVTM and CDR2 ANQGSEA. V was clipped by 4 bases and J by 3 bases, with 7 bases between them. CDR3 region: CSVGTDYEQYF. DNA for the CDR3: TGCAGCGTTGGGACAGACTACGAGCAGTACTTC.

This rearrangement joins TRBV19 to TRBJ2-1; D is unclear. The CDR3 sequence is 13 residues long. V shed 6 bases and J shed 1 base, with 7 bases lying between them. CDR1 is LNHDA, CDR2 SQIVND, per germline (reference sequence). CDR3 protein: CASRGISYNEQFF. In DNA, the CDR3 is TGTGCCAGTAGGGGAATTTCCTACAATGAGCAGTTCTTC.

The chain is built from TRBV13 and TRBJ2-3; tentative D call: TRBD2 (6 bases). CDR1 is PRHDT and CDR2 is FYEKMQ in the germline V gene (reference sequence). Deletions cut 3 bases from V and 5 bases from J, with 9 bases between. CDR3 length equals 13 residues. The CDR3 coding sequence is TGTGCCAGCAGCTTCGGGGGAGTAGATACGCAGTATTTT. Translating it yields CASSFGGVDTQYF.

The CDR3 DNA follows: TGTGCCACCAGCAGAGATGGGGACAGGGAAGTCGGAACAGATACGCAGTATTTT. Translating it yields CATSRDGDREVGTDTQYF. The V and J genes are TRBV15 and TRBJ2-3; 9 bases line up with TRBD1. This CDR3 comprises 18 residues. Per germline, CDR1 LNHNV and CDR2 YYDKDF (reference sequence). Germline trimming cut 0 bases from V and 3 bases from J; bases unmatched to any gene: 10.

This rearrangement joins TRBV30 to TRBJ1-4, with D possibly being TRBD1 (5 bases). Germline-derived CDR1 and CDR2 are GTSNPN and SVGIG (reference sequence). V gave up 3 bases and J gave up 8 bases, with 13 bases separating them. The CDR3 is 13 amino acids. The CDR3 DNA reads TGTGCCTGGAGCCGCGGGGCACGGGAAAAACTGTTTTTT. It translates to CAWSRGAREKLFF.

The CDR3 is CASSRVLPTGAGDFYEQYF. In DNA, the CDR3 is TGTGCCAGCAGCAGAGTCTTACCTACGGGAGCGGGAGATTTCTACGAGCAGTACTTC. V is TRBV21-1 and J is TRBJ2-7; TRBD2, the table's D call, lacks a check against the DNA. TRBV21-1 is marked as a pseudogene. CDR3 length: 19 amino acids.

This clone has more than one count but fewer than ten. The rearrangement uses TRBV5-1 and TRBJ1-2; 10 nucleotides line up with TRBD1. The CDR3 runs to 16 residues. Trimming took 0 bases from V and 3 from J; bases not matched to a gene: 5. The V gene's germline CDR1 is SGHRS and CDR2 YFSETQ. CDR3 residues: CASSLGTGGWYYGYTF. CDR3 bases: TGCGCCAGCAGCTTGGGGACAGGGGGATGGTACTATGGCTACACCTTC.

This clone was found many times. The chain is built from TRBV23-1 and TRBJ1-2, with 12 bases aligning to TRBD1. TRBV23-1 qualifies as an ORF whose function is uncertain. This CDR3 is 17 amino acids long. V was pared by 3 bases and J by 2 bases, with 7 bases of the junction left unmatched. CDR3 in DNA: TGCGCCAGCAGTCATTGGGACAGGGGGCGCGAAAACTATGGCTACACCTTC. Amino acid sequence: CASSHWDRGRENYGYTF.

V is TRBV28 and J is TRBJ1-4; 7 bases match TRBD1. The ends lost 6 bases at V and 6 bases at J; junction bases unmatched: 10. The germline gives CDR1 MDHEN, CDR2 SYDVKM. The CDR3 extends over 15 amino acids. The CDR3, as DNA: TGTGCCAGCAGCCGGGCGGGCAGGGGGGATGAAAAACTGTTTTTT. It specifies CASSRAGRGDEKLFF.

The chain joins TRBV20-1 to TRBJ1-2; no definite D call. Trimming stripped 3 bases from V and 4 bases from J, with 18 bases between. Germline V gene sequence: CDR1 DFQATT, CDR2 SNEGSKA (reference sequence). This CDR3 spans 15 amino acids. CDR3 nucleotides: TGCAGTGCTAGTGTCCGCCAGGACGGTTTCTATGGCTACACCTTC. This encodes CSASVRQDGFYGYTF.

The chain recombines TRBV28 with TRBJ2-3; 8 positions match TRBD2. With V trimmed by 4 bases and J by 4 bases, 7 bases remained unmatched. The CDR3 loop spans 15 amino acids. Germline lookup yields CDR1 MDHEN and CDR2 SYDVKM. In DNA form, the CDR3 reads TGTGCCAGCAGTTCAATAGCGGGAAGGCCAGATACGCAGTATTTT. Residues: CASSSIAGRPDTQYF.

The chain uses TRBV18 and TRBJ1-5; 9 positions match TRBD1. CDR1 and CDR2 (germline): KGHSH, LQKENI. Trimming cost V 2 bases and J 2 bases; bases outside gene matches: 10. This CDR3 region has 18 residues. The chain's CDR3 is CASSPIVRTGAGNQPQHF. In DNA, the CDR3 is TGTGCCAGCTCACCAATCGTCAGGACAGGGGCCGGCAATCAGCCCCAGCATTTT.

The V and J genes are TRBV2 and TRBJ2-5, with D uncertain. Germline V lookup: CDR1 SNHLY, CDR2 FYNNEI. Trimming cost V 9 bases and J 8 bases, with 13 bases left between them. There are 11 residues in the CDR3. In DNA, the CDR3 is TGTGCCAGTAACTATAGAGAAACCCAGTACTTC. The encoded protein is CASNYRETQYF.